This T cell receptor beta chain was found in a study of vaccination and CD4 T cells after COVID-19. Study background: Convalescent patients gave post-COVID blood a median approximately 94 days post-diagnosis, range 35 to 161.

Treatment described: roughly 11-day PBMC culture with coronavirus spike peptide pools or control peptides (ViraFEST assay). With about ten days of culture completed, CD4+ T cells were isolated by negative selection. The CDR3 consists of 12 residues. V shed 5 bases and J 8 bases; nucleotides not matched to a gene: 2. CDR1 LGHNT and CDR2 FRNRAP come from the germline V gene. This clonotype has just a few counts. Its antigen is currently unknown. Sequencing of the DNA from cultured CD4+ T cells was carried out with the Oncomine TCR Beta short-read assay. TCRdb re-called the PCR reads through MiXCR, storing one row per CDR3 protein. The sample yields about 4,400 distinct CDR3 sequences, roughly 23% seen once.

The clonotype originates from a human donor who had recovered from COVID-19. This rearrangement joins TRBV12-5 to TRBJ1-4, with TRBD1 identical over 7 bases. Sequencing was carried out using CD4+ T cells from blood, cultured in vitro. CDR3 in amino acids: CASGLRGEKLFF. The CDR3 DNA follows: TGTGCTAGTGGTCTCAGGGGGGAAAAACTGTTTTTT. The whole variable domain, filled in from reference TRBV12-5 and TRBJ1-4, reads DARVTQTPRHKVTEMGQEVTMRCQPILGHNTVFWYRQTMMQGLELLAYFRNRAPLDDSGMPKDRFSAEMPDATLATLKIQPSEPRDSAVYFCASGLRGEKLFFGSGTQLSVL.